This TCR beta chain was sequenced during a study of cytomegalovirus exposure and HLA in healthy donors. As regards this clone: Its specificity is unknown.

This PCR relied on a set of 60 Vbeta primers and 13 Jbeta primers. Original methodology: Roughly 11 million shared chains were among the about 80 million unique TCR beta chains that a later analysis counted. The table came from immunoSEQ multiplex PCR; TCRdb's copy has only in-frame clones and leaves some out. That table gives V, J and clone size, and the DNA gave D and trimming. The table lists fewer than 95,000 clones, 60% to 70% of them singletons. The CDR3 contains 11 residues. From germline, CDR1 is WNHNN and CDR2 SYGVQD (reference sequence). General study results and limits: The majority of TCR sequences were rare, yet some public TCRs appeared in many donors. Across donors, sequencing depth was assumed by presence/absence analyses to be roughly uniform.

The TCR was taken from a woman aged 25 to 39 in good health and CMV-seronegative. Specimen: PBMCs. The J gene is TRBJ2-5, the V gene TRBV10-1, with TRBD2 matching 7 bases. The CDR3 nucleotides read TGCCCCCTAGCGGAGGCGGAGACCCAGTACTTC. This sequence encodes CPLAEAETQYF.